The rows below give T cell receptor beta chains drawn from one sample of a study of T cell responses to AZD1222 COVID-19 vaccine. Measured with immunoSEQ multiplex PCR; TCRdb has only the in-frame clones, and not every one. The sample lists roughly 110,000 clones, roughly 80% occurring once. Sequencing used peripheral blood, obtained on day 0 of AZD1222 vaccination. These receptors all stem from an adult in good health. CDR3s include the opening cysteine and the closing phenylalanine or tryptophan. D genes are given only for firm matches.

CDR3aa: CASTGTENNQPQHF
v_gene: TRBV21-1
d_gene: NA
j_gene: TRBJ1-5

CDR3aa: CASTPGKGGPYNEQFF
v_gene: TRBV4-2
d_gene: NA
j_gene: TRBJ2-1

CDR3aa: CASSPGTGKIADTQYF
v_gene: TRBV4-3
d_gene: TRBD1
j_gene: TRBJ2-3

CDR3aa: CSAIMVEAYSYEQYF
v_gene: TRBV29-1
d_gene: NA
j_gene: TRBJ2-7

CDR3aa: CASSPGGGLNQPQHF
v_gene: TRBV7-2
d_gene: NA
j_gene: TRBJ1-5

CDR3aa: CSVATQGRDSPLHF
v_gene: TRBV29-1
d_gene: NA
j_gene: TRBJ1-6

CDR3aa: CASSLGQGGYGYTF
v_gene: TRBV11-2
d_gene: NA
j_gene: TRBJ1-2

CDR3aa: CATSRQGGANVLTF
v_gene: TRBV15
d_gene: NA
j_gene: TRBJ2-6

CDR3aa: CASSEVGQGNSPLHF
v_gene: TRBV2
d_gene: NA
j_gene: TRBJ1-6

CDR3aa: CAWQGETEKLFF
v_gene: TRBV30
d_gene: NA
j_gene: TRBJ1-4

CDR3aa: CASSAAEPYEQYF
v_gene: TRBV9
d_gene: NA
j_gene: TRBJ2-7

CDR3aa: CASSPGRNEQFF
v_gene: TRBV7-9
d_gene: NA
j_gene: TRBJ2-1

CDR3aa: CASSLGQGSYNEQFF
v_gene: TRBV7-9
d_gene: NA
j_gene: TRBJ2-1

CDR3aa: CASSVQTNLGLRYGYTF
v_gene: TRBV9
d_gene: NA
j_gene: TRBJ1-2

CDR3aa: CASSRTGTGGETQYF
v_gene: TRBV7-3
d_gene: TRBD1
j_gene: TRBJ2-5

CDR3aa: CASSYGAGGYGYTF
v_gene: TRBV6-5
d_gene: TRBD1
j_gene: TRBJ1-2

CDR3aa: CASETTGPSSYNSPLHF
v_gene: TRBV2
d_gene: NA
j_gene: TRBJ1-6

CDR3aa: CASSIMAGGTGELFF
v_gene: TRBV19
d_gene: TRBD2
j_gene: TRBJ2-2

CDR3aa: CASSRGSQETQYF
v_gene: TRBV7-2
d_gene: NA
j_gene: TRBJ2-5

CDR3aa: CASSSISWAEQFF
v_gene: TRBV7-2
d_gene: NA
j_gene: TRBJ2-1

CDR3aa: CASSVRSGAGELFF
v_gene: TRBV9
d_gene: NA
j_gene: TRBJ2-2

CDR3aa: CASSLPGASGTQYF
v_gene: TRBV7-2
d_gene: NA
j_gene: TRBJ2-3

CDR3aa: CASRASQGPYNEQFF
v_gene: TRBV19
d_gene: NA
j_gene: TRBJ2-1

CDR3aa: CASSMSATNEKLFF
v_gene: TRBV19
d_gene: NA
j_gene: TRBJ1-4

CDR3aa: CASSIVQGSTYGYTF
v_gene: TRBV19
d_gene: NA
j_gene: TRBJ1-2

CDR3aa: CASSSIKNYGYTF
v_gene: TRBV5-4
d_gene: NA
j_gene: TRBJ1-2

CDR3aa: CASTSGTLDHGYEQYF
v_gene: TRBV5-1
d_gene: NA
j_gene: TRBJ2-7

CDR3aa: CASSQGSTGNEQFF
v_gene: TRBV23-1
d_gene: NA
j_gene: TRBJ2-1

CDR3aa: CASSYTRTGYNEQFF
v_gene: TRBV6-5
d_gene: TRBD1
j_gene: TRBJ2-1

CDR3aa: CASSFPGRHNSPLHF
v_gene: TRBV7-2
d_gene: NA
j_gene: TRBJ1-6

CDR3aa: CASCRAGGPFGTGELFF
v_gene: TRBV10-2
d_gene: TRBD2
j_gene: TRBJ2-2

CDR3aa: CASSELTGAEAFF
v_gene: TRBV2
d_gene: NA
j_gene: TRBJ1-1

CDR3aa: CASGKGATNTQYF
v_gene: TRBV7-2
d_gene: TRBD1
j_gene: TRBJ2-3

CDR3aa: CASSIDGLRQETQYF
v_gene: TRBV19
d_gene: NA
j_gene: TRBJ2-5

CDR3aa: CASSVGQYNSPLHF
v_gene: TRBV9
d_gene: NA
j_gene: TRBJ1-6

CDR3aa: CASSSPAGASGNTIYF
v_gene: TRBV7-8
d_gene: NA
j_gene: TRBJ1-3

CDR3aa: CASSWVTGSGNEQFF
v_gene: TRBV28
d_gene: NA
j_gene: TRBJ2-1

CDR3aa: CATPAYYGYTF
v_gene: TRBV11-3
d_gene: NA
j_gene: TRBJ1-2

CDR3aa: CASSPGTSSFSEQYF
v_gene: TRBV18
d_gene: NA
j_gene: TRBJ2-7

CDR3aa: CASSLRLGYNEQFF
v_gene: TRBV27
d_gene: NA
j_gene: TRBJ2-1

CDR3aa: CASSAAGTGVYEQYF
v_gene: TRBV25-1
d_gene: TRBD1
j_gene: TRBJ2-7

CDR3aa: CASRNRGLFNQPQHF
v_gene: TRBV6-5
d_gene: TRBD1
j_gene: TRBJ1-5

CDR3aa: CASSPFWTLADTEAFF
v_gene: TRBV28
d_gene: NA
j_gene: TRBJ1-1

CDR3aa: CASGRGDTQYF
v_gene: TRBV12-5
d_gene: NA
j_gene: TRBJ2-3

CDR3aa: CSIRGGTDTQYF
v_gene: TRBV29-1
d_gene: NA
j_gene: TRBJ2-3

CDR3aa: CASSQLARETQYF
v_gene: TRBV3-1/TRBV3-2
d_gene: NA
j_gene: TRBJ2-5

CDR3aa: CSVVSRSYEQYF
v_gene: TRBV29-1
d_gene: NA
j_gene: TRBJ2-7

CDR3aa: CASSLDRGIDTQYF
v_gene: TRBV6-5
d_gene: TRBD1
j_gene: TRBJ2-3

CDR3aa: CASSYSSGGTETQYF
v_gene: TRBV6-5
d_gene: TRBD2
j_gene: TRBJ2-5

CDR3aa: CASSIGPSYSNQPQHF
v_gene: TRBV19
d_gene: NA
j_gene: TRBJ1-5

CDR3aa: CASSPGTGDQPQHF
v_gene: TRBV5-1
d_gene: TRBD1
j_gene: TRBJ1-5

CDR3aa: CASSSAGQAYNEQFF
v_gene: TRBV5-5
d_gene: TRBD1
j_gene: TRBJ2-1

CDR3aa: CASSSLQGAGETQYF
v_gene: TRBV27
d_gene: TRBD1
j_gene: TRBJ2-5